This T cell receptor (beta chain) was found in a study of T cell repertoires in ileal Crohn's disease. On the study more broadly: About half received postoperative treatment, some ten with thiopurines and 15 to 20 anti-TNF.

This table comes from immunoSEQ multiplex PCR, and its TCRdb copy is limited to in-frame clones, with some not included. Of some 15,000 clones in the sample, about 92% were seen once. This clonotype was obtained from an adult with Crohn's disease. Sequenced sample: ileal tissue.

This CDR3 reads CASSLGREQPQHF. The CDR3 bases are TGTGCCAGCAGCTTGGGCAGGGAACAGCCCCAGCATTTT. J is TRBJ1-5 and V is TRBV5-8; D might be TRBD1 (5 bases). V shed 0 bases and J shed 7 bases, with 8 bases lying between them. The CDR3 totals 13 residues. Germline CDR1 and CDR2: SGHTS and YDEGEE.